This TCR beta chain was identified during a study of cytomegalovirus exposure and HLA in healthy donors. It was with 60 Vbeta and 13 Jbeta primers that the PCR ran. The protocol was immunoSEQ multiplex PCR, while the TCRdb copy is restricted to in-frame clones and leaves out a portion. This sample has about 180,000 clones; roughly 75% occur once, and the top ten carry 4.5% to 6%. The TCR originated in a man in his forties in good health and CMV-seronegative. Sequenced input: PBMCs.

CDR3 sequence reads: CASSQVGGARDEQYF. CDR3 DNA sequence: TGCGCCAGCAGCCAAGTGGGGGGGGCGCGGGACGAGCAGTACTTC. The chain is built from TRBV4-1 and TRBJ2-7; a weak D match, TRBD2 (7 bases). Germline V lookup: CDR1 MGHRA, CDR2 YSYEKL. CDR3 length equals 15 residues. V was pared by 1 base and J by 5 bases, with 15 bases between.